This TCR beta chain appears in the sequencing data of a study of OX40 agonist ivuxolimab in advanced cancers. V dropped 4 bases and J dropped 3; count of bases not matched to a gene: 4. In germline, CDR1 is MNHNS, CDR2 SASEGT. The CDR3 covers 15 residues. Here immunoSEQ multiplex PCR was the method, and the copy in TCRdb shows in-frame clones only, minus some. The sample consists of around 64,000 clones, over 80% of them appearing once. The source is an adult with an advanced solid tumor such as melanoma, head and neck, liver or kidney cancer. The chain is built from TRBV6-1 and TRBJ1-1; 11 bases match TRBD1. The sample consisted of CD4+ or CD8+ T cells sorted from blood, taken in a trial of the OX40 agonist ivuxolimab. The CDR3 spells CASSALGQGDTEAFF. The CDR3 region has the DNA TGTGCCAGCAGTGCTCTGGGACAGGGGGACACTGAAGCTTTCTTT.